This TCR beta chain was documented in a study of vaccination effects on CD4 cells after COVID-19. About the research overall: Participants were given two doses of BNT162b2 or mRNA-1273 vaccine.

Antigen-specific CD4+ T cells were expanded with viral peptide pools in the ViraFEST assay before sequencing. Subsequent to roughly 10 days of culture, CD4+ T cells were isolated. Sometime from March through December 2020, the person acquired a SARS-CoV-2 infection that PCR confirmed. On day 3 and again on day 7, half the medium was replaced with IL-2 medium. The repertoire was sequenced with immunoSEQ multiplex PCR; TCRdb's copy has only in-frame clones and lacks some. The sample has about 36,000 clones, over 60% seen once; the top ten hold approximately 15%. A word on this clone: Its specificity is unknown.

CDR1 is SGHDT and CDR2 is YYEEEE in the germline V gene. The CDR3 consists of 14 residues. V lost 0 bases, J lost 4 bases, and 9 bases lay in between. This receptor was obtained from a human donor who had a prior SARS-CoV-2 infection. This sample comprised CD4+ T cells from PBMCs cultured with HCoV-NL63 spike peptides, obtained before COVID-19 vaccination. The V gene is TRBV5-6, the J gene TRBJ2-3; D call uncertain. The CDR3, as DNA: TGTGCCAGCAGCTTGGAGGGCCGTGCAGATACGCAGTATTTT. Translation gives CASSLEGRADTQYF. Using reference TRBV5-6 and TRBJ2-3 for the parts outside the CDR3, the full variable domain is DAGVTQSPTHLIKTRGQQVTLRCSPKSGHDTVSWYQQALGQGPQFIFQYYEEEERQRGNFPDRFSGHQFPNYSSELNVNALLLGDSALYLCASSLEGRADTQYFGPGTRLTVL.